This TCR beta chain was documented in a study of naive and memory T cell subsets. Study-level findings and limits: Clonotypes are single alpha or beta chains, not paired receptors.

The CDR3 consists of 15 residues. Deletions cut 7 bases from V and 5 bases from J, with 20 bases between. CDR1 is MNHNY, CDR2 SVGAGI, per germline (reference sequence). This clonotype came up a few times. Its target is not known. An equimolar mix of two oligonucleotides served as the beta constant-region primer for TRBC1 and TRBC2. A 12-nucleotide UMI and the SP2 primer were added to the cDNA 3' end by oligonucleotide ligation. TCRdb reprocessed the UMI-ligation and nested PCR reads with MiXCR, giving one entry per CDR3 protein. The table includes 89,000 or so distinct CDR3 sequences, roughly 14% detected once. CD4+ T cell IFNgamma after overnight CMV lysate exposure gave donor CMV status. Cells stained for CD3, CD4, CD8, CD45RA and CD27 were sorted into four subsets.

Sequenced: central memory CD4+ T cells from blood. The source is a human donor in good health. J is TRBJ1-2 and V is TRBV6-6; D is perhaps TRBD1 (5 bases). CDR3 DNA: TGTGCCAGCACTCCACGTGCAGGGCGCCTATATGGCTACACCTTC. Protein sequence: CASTPRAGRLYGYTF.